These T cell receptor beta chains were read from a single sample in a study of cytomegalovirus exposure and HLA in healthy donors. Clones were sequenced by immunoSEQ multiplex PCR, and TCRdb holds only the in-frame ones, with some missing. This table holds tens of thousands of clones, around 97% found once. The material sequenced was PBMCs. These receptors were collected from a man younger than 35 in good health and CMV-seronegative. The conserved cysteine and the conserved F or W are not part of the CDR3 here.

ASSVYGTSYEQY,TRBV9
ATSRDLAGNQPQH,TRBV15
ASSADRAGNTIY,TRBV9
SVGQGNYGYT,TRBV29-1
ASSSTGTGGTYNSPLH,TRBV5-6
ASSGDRGDTEAF,TRBV25-1
ASSVAGTTNNEQF,TRBV9
ASSRSFTWGYT,TRBV5-8
ASSIRRGGNYGYT,TRBV19
ASSVVGGGGGQETQY,TRBV9
ASSHTRTGPYEQY,TRBV7-9
ASSLVMGQKTEAF,TRBV7-9
ASSDFSLTGVNEQY,TRBV2
SGTRGTGDTQY,TRBV29-1
ATSRAGGQLGAF,TRBV15
ASSGSGSYGTEAF,TRBV9
ASSLAQGGSGNTIY,TRBV5-1
ASSLGGSPYEQY,TRBV27
ASSTVLQHVEQF,TRBV7-9
ASSPGQGANYGYT,TRBV7-8
ASSRWGDEQF,TRBV6-5
ASSPGTGGYEQY,TRBV27
SVGPQQRTEAF,TRBV29-1
ASSLDSSTDTQY,TRBV7-9
AWSGGLQETQY,TRBV30
ASSPGLASSGELF,TRBV9
AITQTRNTEAF,TRBV10-3
SGKIGNTIY,TRBV29-1
ASSRARGDTQY,TRBV7-3
ASSIAGGTEAF,TRBV19
ASSLSSGTTYQETQY,TRBV7-9
ASSLGQPQTVQY,TRBV11-2